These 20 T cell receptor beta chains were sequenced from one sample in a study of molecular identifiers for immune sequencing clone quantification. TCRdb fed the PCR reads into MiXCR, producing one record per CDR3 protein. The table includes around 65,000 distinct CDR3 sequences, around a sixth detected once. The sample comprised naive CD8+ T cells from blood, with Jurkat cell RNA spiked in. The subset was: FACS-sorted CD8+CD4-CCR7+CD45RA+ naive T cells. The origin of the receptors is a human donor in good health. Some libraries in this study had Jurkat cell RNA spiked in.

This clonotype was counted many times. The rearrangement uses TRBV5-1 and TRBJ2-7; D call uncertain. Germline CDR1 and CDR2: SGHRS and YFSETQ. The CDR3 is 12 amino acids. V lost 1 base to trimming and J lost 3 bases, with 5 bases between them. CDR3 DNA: TGCGCCAGCAGCTTGCTGGGCTACGAGCAGTACTTC. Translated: CASSLLGYEQYF.

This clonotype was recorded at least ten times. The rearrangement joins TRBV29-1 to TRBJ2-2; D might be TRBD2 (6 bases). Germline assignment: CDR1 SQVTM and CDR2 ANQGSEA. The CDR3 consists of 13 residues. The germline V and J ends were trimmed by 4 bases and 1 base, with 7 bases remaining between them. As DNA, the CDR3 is TGCAGCGTTGTAGCGGAGAACACCGGGGAGCTGTTTTTT. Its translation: CSVVAENTGELFF.

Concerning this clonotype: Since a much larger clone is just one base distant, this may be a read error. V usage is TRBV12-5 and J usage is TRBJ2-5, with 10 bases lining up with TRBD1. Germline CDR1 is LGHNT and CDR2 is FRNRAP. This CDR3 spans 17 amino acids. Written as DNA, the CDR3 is TGTGCTAGTGGTTTGGTCCGGACAGGGGGGTACCAAGAGACCCAGTGCTTC. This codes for CASGLVRTGGYQETQCF.

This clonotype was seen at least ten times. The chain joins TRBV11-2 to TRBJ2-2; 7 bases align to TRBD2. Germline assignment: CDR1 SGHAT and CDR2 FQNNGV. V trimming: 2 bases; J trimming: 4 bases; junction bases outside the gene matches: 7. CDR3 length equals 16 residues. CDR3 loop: CASSLPSSGITGELFF. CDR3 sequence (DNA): TGTGCCAGCAGCTTACCATCTAGCGGAATCACCGGGGAGCTGTTTTTT. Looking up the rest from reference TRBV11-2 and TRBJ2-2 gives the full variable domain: EAGVAQSPRYKIIEKRQSVAFWCNPISGHATLYWYQQILGQGPKLLIQFQNNGVVDDSQLPKDRFSAERLKGVDSTLKIQPAKLEDSAVYLCASSLPSSGITGELFFGEGSRLTVL.

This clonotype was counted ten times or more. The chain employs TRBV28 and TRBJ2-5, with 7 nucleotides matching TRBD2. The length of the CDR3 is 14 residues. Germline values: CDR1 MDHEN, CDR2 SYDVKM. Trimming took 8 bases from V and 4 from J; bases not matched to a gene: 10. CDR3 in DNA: TGTGCCAGCCTGCCGGGGGGTCGCCCAGAGACCCAGTACTTC. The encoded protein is CASLPGGRPETQYF.

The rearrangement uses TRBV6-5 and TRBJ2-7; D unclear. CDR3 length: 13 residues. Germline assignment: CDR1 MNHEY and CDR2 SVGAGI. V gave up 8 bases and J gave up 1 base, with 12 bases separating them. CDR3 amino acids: CASGVTGSYEQYF. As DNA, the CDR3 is TGTGCCAGCGGGGTGACGGGTTCCTACGAGCAGTACTTC.

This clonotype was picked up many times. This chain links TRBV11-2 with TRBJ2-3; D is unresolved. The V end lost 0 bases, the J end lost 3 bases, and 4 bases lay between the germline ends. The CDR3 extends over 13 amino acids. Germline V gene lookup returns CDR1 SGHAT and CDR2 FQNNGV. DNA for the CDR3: TGTGCCAGCAGCTTAGAAAGAACAGATACGCAGTATTTT. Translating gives CASSLERTDTQYF. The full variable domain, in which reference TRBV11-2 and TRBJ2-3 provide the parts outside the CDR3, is EAGVAQSPRYKIIEKRQSVAFWCNPISGHATLYWYQQILGQGPKLLIQFQNNGVVDDSQLPKDRFSAERLKGVDSTLKIQPAKLEDSAVYLCASSLERTDTQYFGPGTRLTVL.

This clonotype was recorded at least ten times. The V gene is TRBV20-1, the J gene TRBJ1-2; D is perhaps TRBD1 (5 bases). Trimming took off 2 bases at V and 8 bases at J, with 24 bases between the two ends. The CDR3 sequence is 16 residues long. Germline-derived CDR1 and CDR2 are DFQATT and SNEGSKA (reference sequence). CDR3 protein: CSARNPLDIAGRGYTF. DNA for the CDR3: TGCAGTGCTAGAAACCCGTTGGACATCGCGGGGCGCGGCTACACCTTC.

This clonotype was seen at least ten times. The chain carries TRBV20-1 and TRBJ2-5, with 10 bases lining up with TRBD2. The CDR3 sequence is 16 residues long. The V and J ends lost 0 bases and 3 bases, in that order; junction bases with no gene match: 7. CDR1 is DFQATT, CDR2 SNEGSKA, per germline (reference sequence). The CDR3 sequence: CSARDFSGRLEETQYF. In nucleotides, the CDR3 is TGCAGTGCTAGAGACTTTAGCGGGAGGTTGGAAGAGACCCAGTACTTC.

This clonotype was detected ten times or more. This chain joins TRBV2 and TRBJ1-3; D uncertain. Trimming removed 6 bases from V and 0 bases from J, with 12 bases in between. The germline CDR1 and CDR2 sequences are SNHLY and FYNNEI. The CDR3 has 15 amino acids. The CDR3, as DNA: TGTGCCAGCAGGACCGGGCCCCTCTCTGGAAACACCATATATTTT. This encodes CASRTGPLSGNTIYF.

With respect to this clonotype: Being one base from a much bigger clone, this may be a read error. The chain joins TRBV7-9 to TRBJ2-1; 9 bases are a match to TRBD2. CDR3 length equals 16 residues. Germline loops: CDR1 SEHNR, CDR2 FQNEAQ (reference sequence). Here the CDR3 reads CAGSHSGRGDYNEQFF. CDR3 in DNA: TGTGCCGGCAGCCATAGCGGGAGAGGAGACTACAATGAGCAGTTCTTC.

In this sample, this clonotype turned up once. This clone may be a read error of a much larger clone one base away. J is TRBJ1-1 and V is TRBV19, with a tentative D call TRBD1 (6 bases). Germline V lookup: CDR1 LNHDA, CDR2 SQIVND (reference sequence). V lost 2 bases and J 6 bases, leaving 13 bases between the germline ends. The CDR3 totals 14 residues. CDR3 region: CASSITGLGAEAFF. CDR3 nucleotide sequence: TGTGCCAGTAGTATAACAGGGTTGGGCGCTGAAGCTTTCTTT.

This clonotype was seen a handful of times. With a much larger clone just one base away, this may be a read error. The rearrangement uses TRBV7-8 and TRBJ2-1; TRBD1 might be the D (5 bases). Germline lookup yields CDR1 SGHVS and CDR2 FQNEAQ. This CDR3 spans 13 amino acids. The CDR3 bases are TGTGCCTGCAGCCCGACAGCTTACAATGAGCAGTTCTTC. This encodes CACSPTAYNEQFF.

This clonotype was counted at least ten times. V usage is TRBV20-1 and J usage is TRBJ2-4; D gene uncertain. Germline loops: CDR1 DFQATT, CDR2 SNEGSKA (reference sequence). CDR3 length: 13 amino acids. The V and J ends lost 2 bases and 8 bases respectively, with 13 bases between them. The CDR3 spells CSARPLAGDIQYF. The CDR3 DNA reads TGCAGTGCTAGACCCTTGGCAGGCGACATTCAGTACTTC.

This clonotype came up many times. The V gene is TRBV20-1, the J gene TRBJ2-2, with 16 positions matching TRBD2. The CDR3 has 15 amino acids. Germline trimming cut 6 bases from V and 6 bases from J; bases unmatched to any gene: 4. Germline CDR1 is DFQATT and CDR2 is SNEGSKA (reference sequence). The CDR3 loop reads CSASGLAGGPGELFF. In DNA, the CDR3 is TGCAGTGCCTCGGGACTAGCGGGAGGGCCCGGGGAGCTGTTTTTT.

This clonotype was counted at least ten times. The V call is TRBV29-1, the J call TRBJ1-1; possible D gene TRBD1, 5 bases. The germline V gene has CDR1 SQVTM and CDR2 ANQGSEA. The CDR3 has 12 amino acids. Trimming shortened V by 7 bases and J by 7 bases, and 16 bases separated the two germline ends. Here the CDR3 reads CSGCSEGFEAFF. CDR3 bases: TGCAGCGGATGTTCCGAGGGGTTTGAAGCTTTCTTT.

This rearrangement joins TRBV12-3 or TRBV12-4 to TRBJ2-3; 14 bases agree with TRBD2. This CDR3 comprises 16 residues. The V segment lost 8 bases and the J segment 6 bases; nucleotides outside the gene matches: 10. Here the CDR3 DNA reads TGTGCCAGCGGCACCGGGACTAGCGGGAGTGGGGATACGCAGTATTTT. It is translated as CASGTGTSGSGDTQYF.

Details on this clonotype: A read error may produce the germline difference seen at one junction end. The CDR3 DNA sequence: TGTGCCCGCAGTTTGGCGGGATCGGGTAAAAAGCAGTACTTC. As protein: CARSLAGSGKKQYF. The rearrangement links TRBV28 to TRBJ2-7, with D possibly TRBD2 on 6 matching bases. CDR1 MDHEN and CDR2 SYDVKM come from the germline V gene. This CDR3 comprises 14 residues.

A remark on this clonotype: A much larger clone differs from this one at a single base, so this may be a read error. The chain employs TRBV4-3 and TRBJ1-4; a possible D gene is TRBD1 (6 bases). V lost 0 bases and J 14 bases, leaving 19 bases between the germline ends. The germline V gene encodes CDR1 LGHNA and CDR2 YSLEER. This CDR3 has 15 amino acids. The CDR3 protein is CASSQDRARGGHLFF. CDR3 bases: TGCGCCAGCAGCCAAGATCGAGCGAGGGGGGGGCACCTGTTTTTT.

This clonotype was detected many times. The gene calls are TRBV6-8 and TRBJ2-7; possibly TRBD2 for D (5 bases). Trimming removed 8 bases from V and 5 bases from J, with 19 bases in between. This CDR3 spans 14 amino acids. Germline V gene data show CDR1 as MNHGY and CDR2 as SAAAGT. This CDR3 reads CASEPTSGSHEQYF. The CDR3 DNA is TGTGCCAGCGAACCTACCTCGGGGAGTCACGAGCAGTACTTC.